This T cell receptor (beta chain) was documented in a study of cytomegalovirus exposure and HLA in healthy donors. Study-level information: The 110 million or so unique TCR beta sequences, from roughly 180 million T cells, were found by an earlier analysis.

Remarks on this clone: The target antigen is unknown.

The PCR was carried out with 60 Vbeta primers and 13 Jbeta primers. Method: immunoSEQ multiplex PCR; TCRdb's copy keeps in-frame clones and lacks some. This sample yields approximately 40,000 clones, of which around 82% are seen a single time; 10% to 13% belongs to the top ten. Study outcomes and limitations: In vitro assays verified that a few CMV-associated chains recognized CMV antigens specifically. For presence/absence analyses, sequencing depth was assumed to be roughly uniform across donors. Cytomegalovirus-associated TCR beta chains were listed, numbering 164.

The V end was cut by 6 bases, the J end by 7 bases, with 21 bases between. The CDR3 is 16 residues long. CDR1 and CDR2 from the germline V gene are SEHNR and FQNEAQ (reference sequence). The sequencing sample was made of PBMCs. The TCR originated in a woman aged 18-35 years in good health and CMV-seropositive. The chain links TRBV7-9 to TRBJ2-2; weak D call: TRBD1 (5 bases). This chain's CDR3 is CASSFLLPGFGGELFF. Here the CDR3 DNA reads TGTGCCAGCAGTTTCCTTCTCCCAGGGTTTGGCGGGGAGCTGTTTTTT.